Listed here are 9 T cell receptor beta chains from one sample, sequenced in a study of OX40 agonist ivuxolimab in advanced cancers. Assay used: immunoSEQ multiplex PCR; TCRdb lists only in-frame clones, some missing. Of around 90,000 clones in the sample, about 90% were seen once. The sequences come from CD4+ or CD8+ T cells sorted from blood, collected in a trial of the OX40 agonist ivuxolimab. Receptor source: an adult with an advanced solid tumor such as melanoma, head and neck, liver or kidney cancer.

This chain uses TRBV4-2 with TRBJ2-5; D is perhaps TRBD1 or TRBD2 (6 bases each). Germline CDR1 LGHNA, CDR2 YNFKEQ. V was shortened by 0 bases and J by 1 base, with 12 bases between the two germline ends. This CDR3 spans 16 amino acids. Here the CDR3 reads CASSQEGGRTQETQYF. Here the CDR3 DNA reads TGTGCCAGCAGCCAAGAAGGGGGGCGAACCCAAGAGACCCAGTACTTC.

This chain links TRBV7-9 with TRBJ1-1, with D unclear. The CDR3 consists of 13 residues. Germline CDR1 SEHNR, CDR2 FQNEAQ (reference sequence). V dropped 1 base and J dropped 3 bases, with 6 bases sitting between them. CDR3 residues: CASSLERHTEAFF. Here the CDR3 DNA reads TGTGCCAGCAGCTTAGAGAGGCACACTGAAGCTTTCTTT.

V and J are TRBV27 and TRBJ2-1; 14 bases fit TRBD2. Germline V lookup: CDR1 MNHEY, CDR2 SMNVEV (reference sequence). CDR3 length equals 18 residues. The trim removed 7 bases at V and 0 bases at J, leaving 8 bases unmatched. The chain's CDR3 is CASKPRLAGGPSYNEQFF. The CDR3 DNA is TGTGCCAGCAAGCCGAGACTAGCGGGAGGGCCCTCCTACAATGAGCAGTTCTTC.

The J gene is TRBJ1-4, the V gene TRBV28, with 7 bases fitting TRBD1. With 5 bases clipped from V and 8 bases from J, the junction kept 8 bases outside the gene matches. Germline values: CDR1 MDHEN, CDR2 SYDVKM. This CDR3 has 14 amino acids. Written as DNA, the CDR3 is TGTGCCAGCAGTCCAGGGGGAGGACGGGAAAAACTGTTTTTT. Its translation is CASSPGGGREKLFF.

The chain links TRBV27 to TRBJ1-2; the match to TRBD1 covers 9 bases. J gave up 4 bases and V 2 bases, and 5 bases lay outside the gene matches. CDR1 is MNHEY and CDR2 is SMNVEV in the germline V gene (reference sequence). The CDR3 loop spans 15 amino acids. The DNA of the CDR3 is TGTGCCAGCAGTTTAAGGGACAGGGATCGCTATGGCTACACCTTC. Its translation is CASSLRDRDRYGYTF.

The rearrangement uses TRBV2 and TRBJ1-5, with no clear D. The CDR3 spans 12 residues. Germline-derived CDR1 and CDR2 are SNHLY and FYNNEI. The V and J ends lost 5 bases and 7 bases respectively, with 9 bases between them. The chain's CDR3 is CASSSDGQPQHF. In DNA, the CDR3 is TGTGCCAGCAGTTCCGACGGGCAGCCCCAGCATTTT.

V is TRBV11-2 and J is TRBJ2-2; maybe TRBD2 (5 bases). Trimming took 1 base from V and 6 from J, leaving 12 bases between them. The CDR3 loop spans 15 amino acids. The germline CDR1 and CDR2 sequences are SGHAT and FQNNGV. The CDR3 bases are TGTGCCAGCAGCTTAGCCCGGACTGGCTCCGGGGAGCTGTTTTTT. Its protein is CASSLARTGSGELFF.

The chain carries TRBV6-5 and TRBJ2-3, with a possible D match to TRBD1 (6 bases). Between the trimmed V and J ends, which lost 7 bases and 2 bases, there was a span of 7 bases. This CDR3 contains 12 residues. Looked up from germline, CDR1 is MNHEY and CDR2 is SVGAGI. The CDR3 region has the DNA TGTGCCAGCACAGGGGACACAGATACGCAGTATTTT. Residues: CASTGDTDTQYF.

The chain employs TRBV9 and TRBJ2-1; D is unclear. Germline V lookup: CDR1 SGDLS, CDR2 YYNGEE. V was clipped by 4 bases and J by 7 bases, with 18 bases between them. The CDR3 is 15 amino acids. The CDR3 bases are TGTGCCAGCAGCCCCAGAGGTCGAGCTCCAAATGAGCAGTTCTTC. This gives the protein CASSPRGRAPNEQFF.